In its sample, the clone carrying this T cell receptor beta chain was seen many times. The record originates from a study of identical twins. TCRdb reprocessed the 5' RACE reads via MiXCR and lists one record per CDR3 protein. Of 300,000 or so distinct CDR3 sequences detected, roughly 9.8% appear once; the ten largest clones hold 6% to 8.5%. This sample also belongs to another study, concerning yellow fever vaccine responses in identical twins.

This receptor was taken from a woman aged 18-35 years in good health. Sequenced material: CD8+ T cells sorted from blood.

The CDR3 DNA sequence: TGCAGTGCTAGACAGGTCGACGAGCAGTACTTC. It codes for CSARQVDEQYF. V and J are TRBV20-1 and TRBJ2-7; unclear D gene. V was clipped by 2 bases and J by 5 bases, with 7 bases between them. Germline V gene lookup returns CDR1 DFQATT and CDR2 SNEGSKA (reference sequence). The CDR3 is made up of 11 amino acids.